This is a list of T cell receptor beta chains from one sample in a study of cytomegalovirus exposure and HLA in healthy donors. Measured with immunoSEQ multiplex PCR; TCRdb has only the in-frame clones, and not every one. The sample has about 120,000 clones, around 84% seen once. Sequenced material: PBMCs. These receptors came from a woman aged 25 to 45 in good health and CMV-seronegative. CDR3s include the opening cysteine and the closing phenylalanine or tryptophan. The D gene is left open where the match is weak. A row's size may be missing; if present it is once, few, many or a size class.

clone size: -; CDR3 length: 17; D gene: TRBD2; V gene: TRBV4-1; J gene: TRBJ2-3; CDR3 protein: CASSQRLAGANTDTQYF; CDR3 DNA: TGCGCCAGCAGCCAAAGACTAGCGGGGGCCAACACAGATACGCAGTATTTT
clone size: few; CDR3 length: 13; D gene: -; V gene: TRBV4-3; J gene: TRBJ1-1; CDR3 protein: CASSQEEEGRAFF; CDR3 DNA: TGCGCCAGCAGCCAAGAGGAGGAGGGGAGGGCTTTCTTT
clone size: -; CDR3 length: 15; D gene: -; V gene: TRBV7-2; J gene: TRBJ2-4; CDR3 protein: CASSRDILAKNIQYF; CDR3 DNA: TGTGCCAGCAGCCGGGACATTTTAGCCAAAAACATTCAGTACTTC
clone size: -; CDR3 length: 15; D gene: -; V gene: TRBV27; J gene: TRBJ2-1; CDR3 protein: CASSFSSLSYNEQFF; CDR3 DNA: TGTGCCAGCAGTTTTTCTAGCCTCTCCTACAATGAGCAGTTCTTC
clone size: -; CDR3 length: 15; D gene: -; V gene: TRBV7-8; J gene: TRBJ1-2; CDR3 protein: CASSSSRGGPYGYTF; CDR3 DNA: TGTGCCAGCAGCTCATCAAGGGGGGGGCCATATGGCTACACCTTC
clone size: -; CDR3 length: 16; D gene: TRBD1; V gene: TRBV5-4; J gene: TRBJ2-7; CDR3 protein: CASSLAGAGQVYEQYF; CDR3 DNA: TGTGCCAGCAGCTTGGCCGGGGCCGGACAGGTGTACGAGCAGTACTTC
clone size: -; CDR3 length: 12; D gene: TRBD1; V gene: TRBV30; J gene: TRBJ2-7; CDR3 protein: CAWRDRAYEQYF; CDR3 DNA: TGTGCCTGGAGGGACAGGGCCTACGAGCAGTACTTC
clone size: -; CDR3 length: 14; D gene: -; V gene: TRBV6-5; J gene: TRBJ2-7; CDR3 protein: CASSYLQRVYEQYF; CDR3 DNA: TGTGCCAGCAGTTATCTCCAGCGGGTCTACGAGCAGTACTTC
clone size: -; CDR3 length: 16; D gene: -; V gene: TRBV10-3; J gene: TRBJ1-5; CDR3 protein: CAISESRPTGNQPQHF; CDR3 DNA: TGTGCCATCAGTGAGTCGAGGCCGACTGGCAATCAGCCCCAGCATTTT
clone size: few; CDR3 length: 15; D gene: -; V gene: TRBV7-2; J gene: TRBJ2-7; CDR3 protein: CASSLTGIPTYEQYF; CDR3 DNA: TGTGCCAGCAGCCTAACGGGGATACCGACCTACGAGCAGTACTTC
clone size: once; CDR3 length: 14; D gene: -; V gene: TRBV18; J gene: TRBJ2-6; CDR3 protein: CASSPRQADIVLTF; CDR3 DNA: TGTGCCAGCTCACCTCGGCAGGCCGACATCGTCCTGACTTTC
clone size: -; CDR3 length: 14; D gene: -; V gene: TRBV11-2; J gene: TRBJ2-3; CDR3 protein: CASSLPSSTDTQYF; CDR3 DNA: TGTGCCAGCAGCTTACCTAGCAGCACAGATACGCAGTATTTT
clone size: -; CDR3 length: 16; D gene: TRBD1; V gene: TRBV4-3; J gene: TRBJ1-4; CDR3 protein: CASRPNVGTGSEKLFF; CDR3 DNA: TGCGCCAGCAGACCCAATGTGGGGACAGGGAGCGAAAAACTGTTTTTT
clone size: -; CDR3 length: 16; D gene: -; V gene: TRBV5-1; J gene: TRBJ2-1; CDR3 protein: CASSARRDGPYNEQFF; CDR3 DNA: TGCGCCAGCAGCGCCCGGCGGGACGGCCCATACAATGAGCAGTTCTTC
clone size: -; CDR3 length: 17; D gene: TRBD1; V gene: TRBV4-3; J gene: TRBJ2-7; CDR3 protein: CASSQGVTGRGSYEQYF; CDR3 DNA: TGCGCCAGCAGCCAAGGTGTGACAGGGCGAGGTTCCTACGAGCAGTACTTC
clone size: -; CDR3 length: 13; D gene: -; V gene: TRBV7-9; J gene: TRBJ2-1; CDR3 protein: CASSSGFYNEQFF; CDR3 DNA: TGTGCCAGCAGCTCGGGATTTTACAATGAGCAGTTCTTC
clone size: -; CDR3 length: 15; D gene: TRBD1; V gene: TRBV9; J gene: TRBJ2-1; CDR3 protein: CASSVTGTGGDEQFF; CDR3 DNA: TGTGCCAGCAGCGTAACCGGGACAGGGGGCGATGAGCAGTTCTTC
clone size: few; CDR3 length: 14; D gene: TRBD2; V gene: TRBV9; J gene: TRBJ2-5; CDR3 protein: CASSRSGGEETQYF; CDR3 DNA: TGTGCCAGCAGTCGGAGCGGGGGAGAAGAGACCCAGTACTTC
clone size: -; CDR3 length: 16; D gene: TRBD1; V gene: TRBV6-6; J gene: TRBJ1-5; CDR3 protein: CASSYSRQGGHQPQHF; CDR3 DNA: TGTGCCAGCAGTTACTCGAGACAGGGCGGCCATCAGCCCCAGCATTTT
clone size: -; CDR3 length: 16; D gene: TRBD2; V gene: TRBV7-9; J gene: TRBJ2-5; CDR3 protein: CASSPMRTSGAETQYF; CDR3 DNA: TGTGCCAGCAGCCCCATGCGGACTAGCGGGGCAGAGACCCAGTACTTC
clone size: -; CDR3 length: 16; D gene: -; V gene: TRBV6-1; J gene: TRBJ1-1; CDR3 protein: CASSENRGLPFLEAFF; CDR3 DNA: TGTGCCAGCAGTGAAAACCGTGGACTGCCTTTCCTTGAAGCTTTCTTT
clone size: -; CDR3 length: 15; D gene: -; V gene: TRBV4-3; J gene: TRBJ1-2; CDR3 protein: CASSQDGHGNYGYTF; CDR3 DNA: TGCGCCAGCAGCCAAGACGGTCACGGTAACTATGGCTACACCTTC
clone size: -; CDR3 length: 15; D gene: -; V gene: TRBV2; J gene: TRBJ1-5; CDR3 protein: CASSGSRVGNQPQHF; CDR3 DNA: TGTGCCAGCAGTGGATCCCGGGTAGGCAATCAGCCCCAGCATTTT
clone size: -; CDR3 length: 14; D gene: TRBD2; V gene: TRBV7-2; J gene: TRBJ2-7; CDR3 protein: CASISRREAYEQYF; CDR3 DNA: TGTGCCAGCATCTCTCGGCGGGAGGCCTACGAGCAGTACTTC
clone size: -; CDR3 length: 15; D gene: TRBD1; V gene: TRBV7-8; J gene: TRBJ1-1; CDR3 protein: CASSPAGTGGTEAFF; CDR3 DNA: TGTGCCAGCAGCCCCGCTGGGACAGGGGGAACTGAAGCTTTCTTT
clone size: -; CDR3 length: 14; D gene: -; V gene: TRBV28; J gene: TRBJ2-7; CDR3 protein: CASRPGHPSWGQYF; CDR3 DNA: TGTGCCAGCAGACCGGGACACCCGTCTTGGGGGCAGTACTTC